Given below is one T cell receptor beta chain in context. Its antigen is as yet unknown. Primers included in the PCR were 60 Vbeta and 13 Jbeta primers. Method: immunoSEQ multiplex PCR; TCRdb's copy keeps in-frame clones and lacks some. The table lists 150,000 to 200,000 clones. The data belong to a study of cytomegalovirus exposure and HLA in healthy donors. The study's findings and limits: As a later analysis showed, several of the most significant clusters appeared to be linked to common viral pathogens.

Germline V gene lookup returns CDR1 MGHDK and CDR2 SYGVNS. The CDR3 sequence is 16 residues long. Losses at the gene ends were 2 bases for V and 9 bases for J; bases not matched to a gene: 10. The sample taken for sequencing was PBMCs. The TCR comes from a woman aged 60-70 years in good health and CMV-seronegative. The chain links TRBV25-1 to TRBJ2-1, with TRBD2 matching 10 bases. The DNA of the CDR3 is TGTGCCAGCAGTGAAGTGGCTAGCGGGAGAAGGGGTGAGCAGTTCTTC. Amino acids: CASSEVASGRRGEQFF.